A selection of T cell receptor beta chains follows, all from one sample in a study of cytomegalovirus exposure and HLA in healthy donors. Assay: immunoSEQ multiplex PCR; the TCRdb copy retains only in-frame clones and omits some. Found here are 80,000 to 95,000 clones, 63% of them singletons; the top ten hold 6% to 6.5%. The source material was PBMCs. These receptors all stem from a woman aged 25 to 45 in good health and CMV-seronegative. CDR3s include the opening cysteine and the closing phenylalanine or tryptophan. D genes are given only for firm matches. Clone sizes are given selectively: once, few, many, or a class where the clone is expanded.

d_gene | j_gene | v_gene | abundance | CDR3nt | CDR3aa
TRBD1 | TRBJ1-2 | TRBV11-2 | - | TGTGCCAGCAGCTTAGGGACAGGGACAGATGGCTACACCTTC | CASSLGTGTDGYTF
TRBD1 | TRBJ1-2 | TRBV6-6 | - | TGTGCCAGCAGTTACGGGACAGGGGGAGGCTATGGCTACACCTTC | CASSYGTGGGYGYTF
- | TRBJ1-1 | TRBV4-2 | - | TGTGCCAGCAGCTTGACAGAAGAGAACACTGAAGCTTTCTTT | CASSLTEENTEAFF
TRBD1 | TRBJ2-3 | TRBV5-1 | - | TGCGCCAGCAGCAGGAAGGGGACAGGGGGCATCTCAGATACGCAGTATTTT | CASSRKGTGGISDTQYF
- | TRBJ2-3 | TRBV11-2 | few | TGTGCCAGCAGCTTAATGACAGGGAGGGATACGCAGTATTTT | CASSLMTGRDTQYF
- | TRBJ1-1 | TRBV10-3 | few | TGTGCCATCAGCTATACAGGGAACACTGAAGCTTTCTTT | CAISYTGNTEAFF
TRBD1 | TRBJ2-5 | TRBV13 | - | TGTGCCAGCAGCACGAGGACAGGGCAAAAAGAGACCCAGTACTTC | CASSTRTGQKETQYF
- | TRBJ1-1 | TRBV5-1 | - | TGCGCCAGCAGCTTGGCAGTTGACGGGGAAGCTTTCTTT | CASSLAVDGEAFF
TRBD2 | TRBJ2-1 | TRBV7-9 | - | TGTGCCAGCAGCTCCGGGACTAGCGGGGCCTACAATGAGCAGTTCTTC | CASSSGTSGAYNEQFF
- | TRBJ2-7 | TRBV4-1 | - | TGCGCCAGCAGCCAAGATGGGGAGAGTGGCTACGAGCAGTACTTC | CASSQDGESGYEQYF
- | TRBJ1-1 | TRBV6-5 | - | TGTGCCAGCAGTTACTCGGCAGGGACTGAAGCTTTCTTT | CASSYSAGTEAFF
TRBD1 | TRBJ1-2 | TRBV5-6 | - | TGTGCCAGCAGCATATTACAGGGGGCGGCTGATGGCTACACCTTC | CASSILQGAADGYTF
TRBD1 | TRBJ2-7 | TRBV7-8 | - | TGTGCCAGCAGCTTAACGGGACAGGAGTCCTACGAGCAGTACTTC | CASSLTGQESYEQYF
TRBD2 | TRBJ2-3 | TRBV7-2 | once | TGTGCCAGCAGCTTAGCGCTCCATAGCGGGAGCACAGATACGCAGTATTTT | CASSLALHSGSTDTQYF
TRBD2 | TRBJ2-7 | TRBV2 | - | TGTGCCAGCACTCCTAGCGGGAGGGAATACGAGCAGTACTTC | CASTPSGREYEQYF
TRBD2 | TRBJ2-5 | TRBV2 | once | TGTGCCAGCAGTCTATGGACTAGCGGGGTTCAAGAGACCCAGTACTTC | CASSLWTSGVQETQYF
- | TRBJ2-7 | TRBV28 | - | TGTGCCAGCAGCACCACTCCGATGACTAACTACGAGCAGTACTTC | CASSTTPMTNYEQYF
TRBD1 | TRBJ1-5 | TRBV30 | - | TGTGCCTGGAGTAGGACAGGGGGGGTGCCCCAGCATTTT | CAWSRTGGVPQHF
- | TRBJ2-7 | TRBV2 | - | TGTGCCAGCAGGAGCCCCCGAGGGTCCTCTGAGCAGTACTTC | CASRSPRGSSEQYF
TRBD2 | TRBJ2-4 | TRBV15 | - | TGTGCCACCAGCAGATTTTCAGGACTAGTCGCCAAAAACATTCAGTACTTC | CATSRFSGLVAKNIQYF
- | TRBJ2-1 | TRBV7-9 | few | TGTGCCACCCCACCAGGGAATGAGCAGTTCTTC | CATPPGNEQFF
- | TRBJ2-7 | TRBV5-4 | - | TGTGCCAGCAGCGCGGGACGGACCTACGAGCAGTACTTC | CASSAGRTYEQYF
- | TRBJ2-3 | TRBV15 | - | TGTGCCACCAGCAGAGATCTAGGGGGGGCTGAGGCGCAGTATTTT | CATSRDLGGAEAQYF
TRBD2 | TRBJ2-1 | TRBV30 | - | TGTGCCTGGAGTGTTTTAGCGGGCAATGAGCAGTTCTTC | CAWSVLAGNEQFF
TRBD1 | TRBJ1-6 | TRBV7-9 | once | TGTGCCAGCAGCATAGGACAGGGGAATTCACCCCTCCACTTT | CASSIGQGNSPLHF
TRBD1 | TRBJ1-6 | TRBV11-2 | - | TGTGCCAGCAGCGGCCGGGACAGGGACATAAGCTCCTATAATTCACCCCTCCACTTT | CASSGRDRDISSYNSPLHF
- | TRBJ1-2 | TRBV29-1 | once | TGCAGCGTTGAAGAGTATCGCGGCCTAGGTGGCTACACCTTC | CSVEEYRGLGGYTF
TRBD1 | TRBJ1-1 | TRBV28 | - | TGTGCCAGCAGTGCCATAGGGACAGCAGGAAACACTGAAGCTTTCTTT | CASSAIGTAGNTEAFF
- | TRBJ1-6 | TRBV25-1 | - | TGTGCCAGCAGTGTATGGGCCACGAATTCACCCCTCCACTTT | CASSVWATNSPLHF
TRBD1 | TRBJ2-7 | TRBV5-1 | - | TGCGCCAGCAGCTTGGGGGGACAGGGGAAATCCGAGCAGTACTTC | CASSLGGQGKSEQYF
TRBD1 | TRBJ1-2 | TRBV28 | many | TGTGCCAGCAGTCCCTGGGGTTCGGGACAGATTAACTATGGCTACACCTTC | CASSPWGSGQINYGYTF
TRBD2 | TRBJ2-1 | TRBV10-3 | - | TGTGCCATCAAAGGGACTAGCGGGAGGAACTACAATGAGCAGTTCTTC | CAIKGTSGRNYNEQFF
- | TRBJ1-1 | TRBV7-2 | few | TGTGCCAGCAGCAGAACAGCGAACACTGAAGCTTTCTTT | CASSRTANTEAFF
TRBD1 | TRBJ1-4 | TRBV6-1 | few | TGTGCCAGCAGTGGGGGACAGGGGCCAACTAATGAAAAACTGTTTTTT | CASSGGQGPTNEKLFF
- | TRBJ1-1 | TRBV15 | - | TGTGCCACCAGCCTTTGGACAGCCACTGAAGCTTTCTTT | CATSLWTATEAFF
- | TRBJ2-1 | TRBV7-6 | - | TGTGCCAGCAGCTTAGGGAGAGGGAGTGGGTACAATGAGCAGTTCTTC | CASSLGRGSGYNEQFF
- | TRBJ2-7 | TRBV10-3 | - | TGTGCCATCAGTGAGAGTCTTGGCGGCGGATACTACGAGCAGTACTTC | CAISESLGGGYYEQYF
- | TRBJ2-7 | TRBV7-9 | - | TGTGCCAGCAGCTCGGGGGTGGGACTCAAATACTACGAGCAGTACTTC | CASSSGVGLKYYEQYF
- | TRBJ2-7 | TRBV6-6 | - | TGTGCCAGCAGTGCAGGGGCTATTTACGAGCAGTACTTC | CASSAGAIYEQYF
- | TRBJ1-2 | TRBV4-1 | few | TGCGCCAGCAGCCAAGATCCAGGGGCCGGTGGCTACACCTTC | CASSQDPGAGGYTF